This T cell receptor beta chain was sequenced for a study of T cells in Graves' hyperthyroidism and ophthalmopathy. The diagnoses drew upon clinical symptoms, serum thyroxine and TRAb, thyroid ultrasound and orbital computed tomography. Germline loops: CDR1 SGDLS, CDR2 YYNGEE. Trimming took 4 bases from V and 3 from J; bases not matched to a gene: 19. This CDR3 has 19 residues. What was amplified from RNA transcripts were TCR beta CDR3 regions. The TCR CDR3 was amplified in a first-round RT-PCR using the HTBI primer set. TCRdb itself ran the multiplex PCR reads through MiXCR, one entry per CDR3 protein. The sample gives some 250,000 distinct CDR3 sequences, approximately 15% of which show up once; about an eighth is in the top ten. Of note for this clonotype: Its specificity is unknown.

Study results and limitations: Researchers report that a 13 V-J model separated ophthalmopathy from stable hyperthyroidism.

The rearrangement joins TRBV9 to TRBJ2-4, with 7 bases lining up with TRBD2. This receptor was obtained from a middle-aged woman with Graves' hyperthyroidism that later progressed to Graves' ophthalmopathy. Sequences were obtained from blood. Written as DNA, the CDR3 is TGTGCCAGCAGCCCCGACAGCAGCTTCATCTCGGGAGGCAAAAACATTCAGTACTTC. This sequence encodes CASSPDSSFISGGKNIQYF.